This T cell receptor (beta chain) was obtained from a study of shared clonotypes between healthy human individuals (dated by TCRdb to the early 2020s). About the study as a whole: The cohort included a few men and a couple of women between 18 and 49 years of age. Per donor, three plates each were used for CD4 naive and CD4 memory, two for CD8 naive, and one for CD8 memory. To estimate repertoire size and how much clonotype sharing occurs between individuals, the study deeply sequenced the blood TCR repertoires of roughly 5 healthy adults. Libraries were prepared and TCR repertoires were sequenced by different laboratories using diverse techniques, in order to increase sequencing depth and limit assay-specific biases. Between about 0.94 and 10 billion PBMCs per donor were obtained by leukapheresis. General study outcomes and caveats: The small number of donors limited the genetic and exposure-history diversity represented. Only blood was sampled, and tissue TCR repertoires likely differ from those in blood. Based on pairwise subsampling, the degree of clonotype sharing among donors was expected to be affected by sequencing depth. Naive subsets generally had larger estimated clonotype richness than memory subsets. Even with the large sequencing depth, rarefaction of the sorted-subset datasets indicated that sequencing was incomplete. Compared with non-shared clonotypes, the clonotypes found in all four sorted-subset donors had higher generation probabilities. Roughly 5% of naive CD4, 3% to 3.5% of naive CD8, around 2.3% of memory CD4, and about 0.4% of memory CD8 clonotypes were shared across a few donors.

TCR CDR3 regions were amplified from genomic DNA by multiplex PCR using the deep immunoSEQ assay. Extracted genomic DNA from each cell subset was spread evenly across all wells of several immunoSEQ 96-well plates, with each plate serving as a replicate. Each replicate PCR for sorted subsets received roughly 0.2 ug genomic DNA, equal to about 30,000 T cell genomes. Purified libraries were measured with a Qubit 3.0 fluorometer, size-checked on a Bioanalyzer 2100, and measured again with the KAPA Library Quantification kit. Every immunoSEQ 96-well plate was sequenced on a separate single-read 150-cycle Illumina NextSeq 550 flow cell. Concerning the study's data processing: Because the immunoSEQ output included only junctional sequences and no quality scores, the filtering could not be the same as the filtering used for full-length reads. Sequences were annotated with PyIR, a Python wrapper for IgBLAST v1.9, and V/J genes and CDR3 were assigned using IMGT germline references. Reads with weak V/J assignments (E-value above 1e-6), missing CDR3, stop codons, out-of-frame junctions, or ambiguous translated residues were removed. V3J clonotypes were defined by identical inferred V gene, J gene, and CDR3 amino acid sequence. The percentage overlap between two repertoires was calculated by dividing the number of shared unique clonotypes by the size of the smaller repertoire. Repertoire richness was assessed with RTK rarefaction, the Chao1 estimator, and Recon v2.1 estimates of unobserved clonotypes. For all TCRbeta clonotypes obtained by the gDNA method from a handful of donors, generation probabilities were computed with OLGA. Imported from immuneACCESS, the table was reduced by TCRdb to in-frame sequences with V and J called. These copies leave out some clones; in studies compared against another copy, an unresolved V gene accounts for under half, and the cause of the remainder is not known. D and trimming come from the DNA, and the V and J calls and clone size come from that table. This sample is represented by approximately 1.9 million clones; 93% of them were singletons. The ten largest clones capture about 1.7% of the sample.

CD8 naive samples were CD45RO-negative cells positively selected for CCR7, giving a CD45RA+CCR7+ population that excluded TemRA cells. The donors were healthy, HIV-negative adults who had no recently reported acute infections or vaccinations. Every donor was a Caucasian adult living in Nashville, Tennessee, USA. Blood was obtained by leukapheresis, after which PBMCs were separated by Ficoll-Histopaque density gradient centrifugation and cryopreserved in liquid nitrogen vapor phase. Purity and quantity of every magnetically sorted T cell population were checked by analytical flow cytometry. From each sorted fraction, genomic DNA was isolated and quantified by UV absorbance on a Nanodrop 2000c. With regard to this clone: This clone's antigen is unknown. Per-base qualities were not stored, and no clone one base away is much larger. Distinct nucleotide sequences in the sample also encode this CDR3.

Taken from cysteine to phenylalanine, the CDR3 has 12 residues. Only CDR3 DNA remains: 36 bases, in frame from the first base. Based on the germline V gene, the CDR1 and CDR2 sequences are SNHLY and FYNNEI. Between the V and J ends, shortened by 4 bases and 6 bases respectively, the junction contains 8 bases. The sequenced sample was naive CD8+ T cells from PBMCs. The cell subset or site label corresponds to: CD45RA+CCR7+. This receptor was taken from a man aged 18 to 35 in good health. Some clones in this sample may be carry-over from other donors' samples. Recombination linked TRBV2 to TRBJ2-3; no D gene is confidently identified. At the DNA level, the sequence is TGTGCCAGCAGTGGACGCGCGGATACGCAGTATTTT. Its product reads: CASSGRADTQYF.